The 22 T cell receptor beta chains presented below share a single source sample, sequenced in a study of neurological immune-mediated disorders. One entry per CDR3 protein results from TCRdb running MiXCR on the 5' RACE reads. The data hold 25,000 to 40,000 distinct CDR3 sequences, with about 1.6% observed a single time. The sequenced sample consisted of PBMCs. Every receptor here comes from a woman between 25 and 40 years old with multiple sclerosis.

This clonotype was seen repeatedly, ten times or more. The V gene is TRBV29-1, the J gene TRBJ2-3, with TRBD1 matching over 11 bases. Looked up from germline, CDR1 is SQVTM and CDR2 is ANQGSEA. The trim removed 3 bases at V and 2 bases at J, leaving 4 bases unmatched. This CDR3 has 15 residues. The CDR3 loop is CSVDLDRGLTDTQYF. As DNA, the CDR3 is TGCAGCGTTGACCTGGACAGGGGGCTCACAGATACGCAGTATTTT.

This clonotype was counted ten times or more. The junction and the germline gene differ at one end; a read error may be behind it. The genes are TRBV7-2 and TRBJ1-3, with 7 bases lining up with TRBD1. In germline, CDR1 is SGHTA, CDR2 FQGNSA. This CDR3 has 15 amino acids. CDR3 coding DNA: TGTGCCAGCAGCCGTCCAGGGGGGGCGGGAAAAACCATATATTTT. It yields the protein CASSRPGGAGKTIYF.

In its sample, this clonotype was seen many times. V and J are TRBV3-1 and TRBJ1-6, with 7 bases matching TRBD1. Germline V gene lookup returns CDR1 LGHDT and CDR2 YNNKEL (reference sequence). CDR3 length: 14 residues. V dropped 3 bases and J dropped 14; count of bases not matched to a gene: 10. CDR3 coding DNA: TGTGCCAGCAGCCAGCGACAGGGCAAAATAGCCCTCCACTTT. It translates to CASSQRQGKIALHF.

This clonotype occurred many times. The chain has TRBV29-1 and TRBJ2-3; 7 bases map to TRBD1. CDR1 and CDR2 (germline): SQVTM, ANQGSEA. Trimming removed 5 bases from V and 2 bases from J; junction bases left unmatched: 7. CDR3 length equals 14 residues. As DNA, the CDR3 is TGCAGCGTTTCATGGACAGGTAACACAGATACGCAGTATTTT. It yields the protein CSVSWTGNTDTQYF.

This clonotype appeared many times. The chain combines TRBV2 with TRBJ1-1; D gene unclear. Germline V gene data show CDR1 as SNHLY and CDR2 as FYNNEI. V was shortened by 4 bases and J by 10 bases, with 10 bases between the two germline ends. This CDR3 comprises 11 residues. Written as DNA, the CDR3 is TGTGCCAGCAGTGTCCAGTTGACAGCTTTCTTT. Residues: CASSVQLTAFF. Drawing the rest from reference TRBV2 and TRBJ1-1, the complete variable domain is EPEVTQTPSHQVTQMGQEVILRCVPISNHLYFYWYRQILGQKVEFLVSFYNNEISEKSEIFDDQFSVERPDGSNFTLKIRSTKLEDSAMYFCASSVQLTAFFGQGTRLTVV.

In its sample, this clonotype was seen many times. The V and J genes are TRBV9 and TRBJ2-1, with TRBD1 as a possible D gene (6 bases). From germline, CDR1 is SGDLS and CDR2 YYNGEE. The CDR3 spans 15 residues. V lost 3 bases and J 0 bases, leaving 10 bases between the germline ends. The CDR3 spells CASSGGPSSYNEQFF. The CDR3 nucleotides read TGTGCCAGCAGCGGGGGGCCGAGCTCCTACAATGAGCAGTTCTTC.

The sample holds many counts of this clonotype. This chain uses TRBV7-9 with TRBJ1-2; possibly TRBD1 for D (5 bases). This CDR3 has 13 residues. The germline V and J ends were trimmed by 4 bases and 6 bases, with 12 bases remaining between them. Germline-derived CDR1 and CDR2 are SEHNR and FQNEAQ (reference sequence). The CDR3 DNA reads TGTGCCAGCAGCTCCTCCCAGGGTGATGGCTACACCTTC. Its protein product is CASSSSQGDGYTF. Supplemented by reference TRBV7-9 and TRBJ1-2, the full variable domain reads DTGVSQNPRHKITKRGQNVTFRCDPISEHNRLYWYRQTLGQGPEFLTYFQNEAQLEKSRLLSDRFSAERPKGSFSTLEIQRTEQGDSAMYLCASSSSQGDGYTFGSGTRLTVV.

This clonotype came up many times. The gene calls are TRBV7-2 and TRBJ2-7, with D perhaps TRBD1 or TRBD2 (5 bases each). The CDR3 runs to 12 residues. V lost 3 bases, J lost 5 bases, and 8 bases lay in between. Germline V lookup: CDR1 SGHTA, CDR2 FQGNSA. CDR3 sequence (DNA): TGTGCCAGCAGCTTTTGGGGGAACGAGCAGTACTTC. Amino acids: CASSFWGNEQYF.

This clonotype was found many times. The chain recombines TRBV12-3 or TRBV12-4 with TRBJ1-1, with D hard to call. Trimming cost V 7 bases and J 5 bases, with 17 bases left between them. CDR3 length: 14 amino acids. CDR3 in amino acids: CASTFGRFETEAFF. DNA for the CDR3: TGTGCCAGCACTTTCGGACGATTTGAGACTGAAGCTTTCTTT.

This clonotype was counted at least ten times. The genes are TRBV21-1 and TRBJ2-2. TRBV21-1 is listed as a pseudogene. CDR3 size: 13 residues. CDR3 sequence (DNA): TGTGCCAGCAGCAAGTTCGTGGCCGGGGAGCTGTTTTTT. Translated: CASSKFVAGELFF.

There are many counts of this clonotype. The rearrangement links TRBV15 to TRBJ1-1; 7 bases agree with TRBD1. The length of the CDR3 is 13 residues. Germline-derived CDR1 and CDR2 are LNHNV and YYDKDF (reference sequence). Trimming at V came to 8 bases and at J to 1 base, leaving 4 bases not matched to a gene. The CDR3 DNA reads TGTGCCACCGAGGGACAGACGAACACTGAAGCTTTCTTT. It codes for CATEGQTNTEAFF.

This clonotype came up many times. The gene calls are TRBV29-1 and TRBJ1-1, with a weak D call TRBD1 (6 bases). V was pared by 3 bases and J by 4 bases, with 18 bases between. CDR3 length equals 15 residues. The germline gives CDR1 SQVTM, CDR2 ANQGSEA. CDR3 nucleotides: TGCAGCGTTGACAAATTTCAGGGGTACGGCACTGAAGCTTTCTTT. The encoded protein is CSVDKFQGYGTEAFF.

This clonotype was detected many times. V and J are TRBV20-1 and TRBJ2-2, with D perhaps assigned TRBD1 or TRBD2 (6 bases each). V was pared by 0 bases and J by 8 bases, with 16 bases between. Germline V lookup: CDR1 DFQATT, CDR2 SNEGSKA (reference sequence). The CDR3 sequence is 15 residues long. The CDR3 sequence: CSARDRGRSNGELFF. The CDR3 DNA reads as TGCAGTGCTAGAGATCGGGGGCGGTCGAATGGGGAGCTGTTTTTT.

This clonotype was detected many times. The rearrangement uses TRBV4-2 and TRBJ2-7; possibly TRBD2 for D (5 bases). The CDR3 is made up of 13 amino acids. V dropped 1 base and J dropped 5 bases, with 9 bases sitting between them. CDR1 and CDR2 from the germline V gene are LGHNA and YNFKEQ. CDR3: CASSQGRTDEQYF. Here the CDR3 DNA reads TGTGCCAGCAGCCAAGGGAGGACGGACGAGCAGTACTTC.

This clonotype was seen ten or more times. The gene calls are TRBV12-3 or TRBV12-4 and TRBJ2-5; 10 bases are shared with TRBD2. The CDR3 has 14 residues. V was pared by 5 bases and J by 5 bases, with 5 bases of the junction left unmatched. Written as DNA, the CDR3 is TGTGCCAGCAGTACGGGACTAGCGAGGGAGACCCAGTACTTC. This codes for CASSTGLARETQYF.

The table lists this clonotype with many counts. The CDR3 region has the DNA TGTGCCAGCAGCCTCGGACAGGCCCACAATGAGCAGTTCTTC. Translation: CASSLGQAHNEQFF. This chain joins TRBV7-3 and TRBJ2-1; the match to TRBD1 covers 7 bases. The CDR3 is 14 residues long. Looked up from germline, CDR1 is SGHTA and CDR2 is FQGTGA. V was clipped by 5 bases and J by 5 bases; unmatched bases: 6.

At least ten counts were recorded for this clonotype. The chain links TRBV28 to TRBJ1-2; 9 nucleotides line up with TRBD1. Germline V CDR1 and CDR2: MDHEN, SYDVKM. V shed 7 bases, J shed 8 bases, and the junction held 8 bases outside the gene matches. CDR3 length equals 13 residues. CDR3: CASNTGGGRGYTF. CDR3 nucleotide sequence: TGTGCCAGCAACACAGGGGGCGGTCGAGGCTACACCTTC.

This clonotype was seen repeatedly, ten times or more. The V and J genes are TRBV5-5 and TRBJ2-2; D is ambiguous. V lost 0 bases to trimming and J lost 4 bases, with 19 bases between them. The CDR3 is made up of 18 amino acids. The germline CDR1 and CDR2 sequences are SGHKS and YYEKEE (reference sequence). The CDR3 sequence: CASSLDPSLSIRTGELFF. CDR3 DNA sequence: TGTGCCAGCAGCTTGGATCCTAGTTTAAGCATCCGCACCGGGGAGCTGTTTTTT.

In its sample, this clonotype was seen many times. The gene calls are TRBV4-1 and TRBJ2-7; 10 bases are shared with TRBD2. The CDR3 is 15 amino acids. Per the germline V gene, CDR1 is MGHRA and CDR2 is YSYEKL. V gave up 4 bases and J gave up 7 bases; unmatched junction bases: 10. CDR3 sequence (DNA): TGCGCCAGCAGCCGAGCCCCTAGCGGGGGTGGTGAGCAGTACTTC. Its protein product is CASSRAPSGGGEQYF.

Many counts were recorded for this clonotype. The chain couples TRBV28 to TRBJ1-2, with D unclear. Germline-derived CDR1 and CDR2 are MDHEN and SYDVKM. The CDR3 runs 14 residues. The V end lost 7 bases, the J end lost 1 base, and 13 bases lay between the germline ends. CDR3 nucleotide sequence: TGTGCCAGCAAGGCAGCGACCTTTAACTATGGCTACACCTTC. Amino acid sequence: CASKAATFNYGYTF.

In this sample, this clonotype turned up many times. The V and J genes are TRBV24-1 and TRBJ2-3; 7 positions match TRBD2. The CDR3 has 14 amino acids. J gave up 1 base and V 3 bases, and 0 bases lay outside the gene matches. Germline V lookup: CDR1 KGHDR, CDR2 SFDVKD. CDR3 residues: CATSDSGGTDTQYF. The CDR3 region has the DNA TGTGCCACCAGTGATAGCGGGGGCACAGATACGCAGTATTTT.

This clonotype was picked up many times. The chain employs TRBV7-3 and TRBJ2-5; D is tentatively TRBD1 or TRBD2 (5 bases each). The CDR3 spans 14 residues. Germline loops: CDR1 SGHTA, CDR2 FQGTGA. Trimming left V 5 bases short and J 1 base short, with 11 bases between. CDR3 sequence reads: CASSIRDGQETQYF. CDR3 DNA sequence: TGTGCCAGCAGCATTCGGGACGGCCAAGAGACCCAGTACTTC.